This T cell receptor (beta chain) originates from a study of OX40 agonist ivuxolimab in advanced cancers. At the level of the study: Every 2 weeks, patients received ivuxolimab intravenously, dosed at 0.01 to 10 mg/kg. Partial responses occurred in three patients (one hepatocellular carcinoma, two cutaneous melanoma).

Whole-study findings and limits: Average numbers of expanded clones were greater in CD8+ T cells than in CD4+. Several nonresponders also turned out to have low normalized T-cell clonal expansion.

The V gene's germline CDR1 is SEHNR and CDR2 FQNEAQ (reference sequence). The CDR3 is 13 residues long. V lost 5 bases and J 2 bases, leaving 9 bases between the germline ends. Remarks on this clone: Its antigen is not identified. This same CDR3 is encoded by further DNA sequences in the sample.

Profiled with immunoSEQ multiplex PCR; TCRdb holds only in-frame clones, not every one. Of around 70,000 clones in the sample, around 81% are singletons; the top ten hold 5.5% to 6%. This specimen consisted of CD4+ or CD8+ T cells sorted from blood, obtained in a trial of the OX40 agonist ivuxolimab. The origin of this receptor is an adult with an advanced solid tumor such as melanoma, head and neck, liver or kidney cancer. The J gene is TRBJ1-2, the V gene TRBV7-9; perhaps TRBD1 as D (6 bases). The CDR3 loop reads CASSPGQNYGYTF. DNA of the CDR3: TGTGCCAGCAGCCCCGGACAGAACTATGGCTACACCTTC. Complete variable domain (other parts from reference TRBV7-9 and TRBJ1-2): DTGVSQNPRHKITKRGQNVTFRCDPISEHNRLYWYRQTLGQGPEFLTYFQNEAQLEKSRLLSDRFSAERPKGSFSTLEIQRTEQGDSAMYLCASSPGQNYGYTFGSGTRLTVV.